Following are 16 T cell receptor beta chains from one sample sequenced in a study of blood T cell repertoires in COVID-19. The repertoire was sequenced with immunoSEQ multiplex PCR; TCRdb's copy has only in-frame clones and lacks some. The table has tens of thousands of clones, around 88% seen once. Material: peripheral blood. These receptors were collected from a woman older than 75 with acute or convalescent COVID-19.

The chain joins TRBV11-3 to TRBJ2-2; D remains ambiguous. This CDR3 is 12 amino acids long. Trimming removed 5 bases at V and 5 bases at J, with 6 bases between. Germline CDR1 and CDR2: SGHNT and YENEEA. CDR3 in amino acids: CASSLSTGELFF. CDR3 coding DNA: TGTGCCAGCAGCCTCTCTACCGGGGAGCTGTTTTTT.

The V gene is TRBV21-1, the J gene TRBJ2-4; the D call TRBD2 from the table was never checked on the DNA. TRBV21-1 constitutes a pseudogene. This CDR3 has 18 residues. The CDR3 is CASTIGPKGGESKNIQYF. CDR3 sequence (DNA): TGTGCCAGCACCATAGGGCCGAAGGGGGGGGAATCTAAAAACATTCAGTACTTC.

CDR3: CASSLEPTGYEQYF. The CDR3 DNA follows: TGCGCCAGCAGCTTGGAGCCTACGGGTTACGAGCAGTACTTC. The chain is built from TRBV5-1 and TRBJ2-7; no clear D. The germline V gene has CDR1 SGHRS and CDR2 YFSETQ. The V end lost 0 bases, the J end lost 4 bases, and 11 bases lay between the germline ends. The CDR3 spans 14 residues.

In regard to this clone: The sample contains more than one DNA sequence encoding this CDR3. The V and J genes are TRBV6-4 and TRBJ2-3; maybe TRBD2 (5 bases). This CDR3 has 15 residues. Trimming took off 0 bases at V and 0 bases at J, with 7 bases between the two ends. Germline assignment: CDR1 MRHNA and CDR2 SNTAGT. This chain's CDR3 is CASSDSWTSTDTQYF. The CDR3, as DNA: TGTGCCAGCAGTGACTCGTGGACTAGCACAGATACGCAGTATTTT.

The chain carries TRBV7-9 and TRBJ2-3; possibly TRBD1 for D (5 bases). The V gene lost 7 bases and the J gene lost 6 bases, with 20 bases spanning the gap. Germline values: CDR1 SEHNR, CDR2 FQNEAQ (reference sequence). This CDR3 spans 15 amino acids. The CDR3, as DNA: TGTGCCAGCACACCCCGGGCAGGGTCTTCGGATACGCAGTATTTT. Translated, it gives CASTPRAGSSDTQYF.

The gene calls are TRBV5-5 and TRBJ2-3; 10 bases fit TRBD2. J gave up 0 bases and V 4 bases, and 5 bases lay outside the gene matches. The CDR3 has 16 amino acids. Germline V gene lookup returns CDR1 SGHKS and CDR2 YYEKEE (reference sequence). The CDR3 DNA follows: TGTGCCAGCAGCAACGGACTAGCGGTTAGCACAGATACGCAGTATTTT. This gives the protein CASSNGLAVSTDTQYF.

V is TRBV30 and J is TRBJ1-1; no reliable D call. This CDR3 has 12 amino acids. The germline gives CDR1 GTSNPN, CDR2 SVGIG (reference sequence). Trimming stripped 3 bases from V and 5 bases from J, with 10 bases between. The CDR3 DNA sequence: TGTGCCTGGAGCCCCGAGAGTACTGAAGCTTTCTTT. It translates to CAWSPESTEAFF.

The chain links TRBV3-1 (or the pseudogene TRBV3-2) to TRBJ2-3; TRBD2 might be the D (6 bases). Germline CDR1 LGHDT, CDR2 YNNKEL (reference sequence). Trimming took off 2 bases at V and 1 base at J, with 19 bases between the two ends. This CDR3 region has 18 residues. The CDR3 is CASSQPKSTAGRTDTQYF. The CDR3 coding sequence is TGTGCCAGCAGCCAACCCAAATCGACGGCGGGGCGCACAGATACGCAGTATTTT.

The V and J genes are TRBV2 and TRBJ1-4, with 7 nucleotides matching TRBD1. Looked up from germline, CDR1 is SNHLY and CDR2 is FYNNEI. V was pared by 7 bases and J by 8 bases, with 4 bases of the junction left unmatched. CDR3 length equals 12 residues. CDR3 amino acids: CASNQGGEKLFF. For the CDR3, the DNA is TGTGCCAGCAACCAGGGGGGAGAAAAACTGTTTTTT.

The chain combines TRBV19 with TRBJ2-3; 10 nucleotides line up with TRBD1. Germline V gene lookup returns CDR1 LNHDA and CDR2 SQIVND (reference sequence). The CDR3 extends over 21 amino acids. The V segment lost 5 bases and the J segment 1 base; nucleotides outside the gene matches: 21. CDR3 in DNA: TGTGCCAGTAGTGATCCCCGCGGGACAGGGGCTAAAGCGCCGGGCACAGATACGCAGTATTTT. Translated, it gives CASSDPRGTGAKAPGTDTQYF.

The chain carries TRBV2 and TRBJ2-3, with a weak D call TRBD1 (6 bases). The length of the CDR3 is 13 residues. The V end was cut by 8 bases, the J end by 2 bases, with 11 bases between. The germline gives CDR1 SNHLY, CDR2 FYNNEI. The CDR3 DNA sequence: TGTGCCAGCGGCGGACAGCCCACAGATACGCAGTATTTT. This gives the protein CASGGQPTDTQYF.

The chain combines TRBV21-1 with TRBJ2-3; the table calls TRBD2, which could not be checked here. TRBV21-1 is shown as a pseudogene. This CDR3 is 16 amino acids long. The CDR3 sequence is CASSMRKREISDTQYF. CDR3 coding DNA: TGTGCCAGCAGCATGAGGAAGCGGGAGATCTCAGATACGCAGTATTTT.

The V gene is TRBV7-9, the J gene TRBJ1-6; 7 positions agree with TRBD1. The CDR3 contains 14 residues. Germline V gene lookup returns CDR1 SEHNR and CDR2 FQNEAQ (reference sequence). Trimming at V came to 0 bases and at J to 10 bases, leaving 3 bases not matched to a gene. Here the CDR3 reads CASSLAQGQSPLHF. The CDR3 region has the DNA TGTGCCAGCAGCTTAGCCCAGGGACAGTCACCCCTCCACTTT.

CDR3 DNA sequence: TGTGCCAGTAGCACCCCGGGATTTAACACTGAAGCTTTCTTT. It is translated as CASSTPGFNTEAFF. The V call is TRBV19, the J call TRBJ1-1; D is ambiguous. Between the trimmed V and J ends, which lost 6 bases and 2 bases, there was a span of 13 bases. Germline values: CDR1 LNHDA, CDR2 SQIVND (reference sequence). The CDR3 consists of 14 residues.

This clone appeared once. The chain has TRBV30 and TRBJ2-3; a weak D match, TRBD2 (5 bases). CDR1 GTSNPN and CDR2 SVGIG come from the germline V gene (reference sequence). Trimming pared 3 bases from V and 5 bases from J, leaving 18 bases between. The CDR3 totals 15 residues. In DNA, the CDR3 is TGTGCCTGGAGCCAAAACCCCGGACTGGGAGATACGCAGTATTTT. It translates to CAWSQNPGLGDTQYF.

This sequence joins TRBV4-1 and TRBJ2-7; D possibly corresponds to TRBD2 (6 bases). CDR3 length equals 12 residues. The V and J ends lost 1 base and 13 bases respectively, with 14 bases between them. Looked up from germline, CDR1 is MGHRA and CDR2 is YSYEKL. The CDR3 is CASSQADRGIYF. As DNA, the CDR3 is TGCGCCAGCAGCCAAGCCGACCGGGGGATCTACTTC.